This note documents a single TCR beta chain sequence. Sequencing was performed with immunoSEQ multiplex PCR; in TCRdb, only in-frame clones are kept and a portion is missing. Of approximately 210,000 clones listed, about four fifths are singletons. The sample belongs to a study of blood T cell repertoires in COVID-19. The CDR3 has 18 residues. The V and J ends lost 1 base and 3 bases, in that order; junction bases with no gene match: 10. Germline CDR1 reads MGHDK; CDR2 reads SYGVNS. The origin of this receptor is a woman in her 50s with active or convalescent COVID-19. The chain links TRBV25-1 to TRBJ1-2; 11 bases are a match to TRBD1. The source material was peripheral blood. The DNA for the CDR3 is TGTGCCAGCAGTGAATGGGGGACAGGGGGGTCTCGGTACTATGGCTACACCTTC. This gives the protein CASSEWGTGGSRYYGYTF.